Listed below are T cell receptor beta chains from one sample, sequenced in a study of blood T cell repertoires in COVID-19. Profiling relied on immunoSEQ multiplex PCR, and the TCRdb table lists in-frame clones only, not all of them. The sample lists more than 90,000 clones, 82% seen once, with 7% to 9.5% in the top ten. Sequencing input: peripheral blood. These TCRs come from an older man with acute or convalescent COVID-19. Each CDR3 is given with its conserved first and last residue. A D gene is named only where the DNA matches it firmly. Size is stated for part of the rows, as once, few or many counts, or as a class when the clone is expanded.

v_gene	j_gene	abundance	d_gene	CDR3aa	CDR3nt
TRBV29-1	TRBJ2-7	-	-	CSDRLETPEQYF	TGCAGCGACCGACTAGAAACTCCCGAGCAGTACTTC
TRBV24-1	TRBJ2-3	-	-	CATSAPGSSGNTDTQYF	TGTGCCACCAGTGCCCCCGGGAGTTCAGGGAACACAGATACGCAGTATTTT
TRBV15	TRBJ2-1	-	-	CATSIDRQTYNEQFF	TGTGCCACCAGCATAGACCGACAGACCTACAATGAGCAGTTCTTC
TRBV11-1	TRBJ1-1	-	-	CASSPVGGSTEAFF	TGTGCCAGCAGCCCGGTCGGGGGTAGCACTGAAGCTTTCTTT
TRBV18	TRBJ1-4	-	-	CASSLQSNEKLFF	TGTGCCAGCTCACTCCAGTCTAATGAAAAACTGTTTTTT
TRBV28	TRBJ1-2	-	TRBD1	CASSSQGVANYGYTF	TGTGCCAGCAGTTCACAGGGGGTGGCTAACTATGGCTACACCTTC
TRBV11-2	TRBJ2-7	few	TRBD1	CASSARPPGQRFSYEQYF	TGTGCCAGCAGCGCCCGTCCCCCGGGACAGAGATTCTCCTACGAGCAGTACTTC
TRBV7-9	TRBJ2-2	-	-	CASSFSGPNTGELFF	TGTGCCAGCAGCTTCTCAGGGCCGAACACCGGGGAGCTGTTTTTT
TRBV5-1	TRBJ1-4	-	-	CASSLEGVNEKLFF	TGCGCCAGCAGCTTGGAGGGGGTGAATGAAAAACTGTTTTTT
TRBV20-1	TRBJ2-1	-	-	CSVSRGEQFF	TGCAGTGTGTCACGGGGTGAGCAGTTCTTC
TRBV5-1	TRBJ2-3	-	TRBD2	CASSLKAGGSTDTQYF	TGCGCCAGCAGCTTGAAAGCGGGGGGGAGCACAGATACGCAGTATTTT
TRBV5-1	TRBJ2-4	once	TRBD2	CASSLGASGRAGDIQYF	TGCGCCAGCAGCTTGGGGGCTAGCGGGAGGGCCGGGGACATTCAGTACTTC
TRBV6-5	TRBJ1-4	-	-	CASSYSGTNEKLFF	TGTGCCAGCAGTTATTCGGGTACTAATGAAAAACTGTTTTTT
TRBV4-2	TRBJ1-2	-	-	CASSQDIGAQQSYTF	TGTGCCAGCAGCCAAGATATAGGAGCGCAGCAGAGCTACACCTTC
TRBV18	TRBJ1-1	-	-	CASTNGRNTEAFF	TGTGCCAGCACCAACGGGAGGAACACTGAAGCTTTCTTT
TRBV6-5	TRBJ1-5	few	-	CASSTRTDQPQHF	TGTGCCAGCAGTACACGGACAGATCAGCCCCAGCATTTT
TRBV27	TRBJ2-2	-	TRBD1	CASSSHSTGTGELFF	TGTGCCAGCAGTTCCCATTCGACAGGGACCGGGGAGCTGTTTTTT
TRBV7-6	TRBJ2-1	-	-	CASSLEEVRFF	TGTGCCAGCAGCTTGGAGGAGGTTCGGTTCTTC
TRBV6-6	TRBJ2-5	-	TRBD1	CASRDFGTGHQETQYF	TGTGCCAGCAGGGATTTCGGGACAGGGCACCAAGAGACCCAGTACTTC
TRBV19	TRBJ2-1	-	-	CASSIVAQGNEQFF	TGTGCCAGTAGTATAGTCGCCCAGGGCAATGAGCAGTTCTTC
TRBV3-1/TRBV3-2	TRBJ1-4	-	TRBD1	CASSQDRGQKLFF	TGTGCCAGCAGCCAAGACAGGGGGCAAAAACTGTTTTTT
TRBV30	TRBJ1-6	-	TRBD1	CAWSGQGYSPLHF	TGTGCCTGGAGCGGACAGGGCTATTCACCCCTCCACTTT
TRBV18	TRBJ2-7	few	-	CASSPRSGAPYEQYF	TGTGCCAGCTCACCACGGAGCGGCGCCCCCTACGAGCAGTACTTC
TRBV7-8	TRBJ2-3	-	TRBD2	CASRAGGMNEAQYF	TGTGCCAGCAGAGCGGGGGGGATGAATGAGGCGCAGTATTTT
TRBV5-8	TRBJ1-5	-	TRBD1	CASSSPAQTGVRQPQHF	TGTGCCAGCAGCTCGCCCGCCCAGACAGGGGTTCGTCAGCCCCAGCATTTT
TRBV19	TRBJ1-5	-	-	CASSIARSRGNQPQHF	TGTGCCAGTAGTATAGCGCGATCTCGGGGCAATCAGCCCCAGCATTTT
TRBV9	TRBJ2-1	-	TRBD2	CASSVTGTSGGLNEQFF	TGTGCCAGCAGCGTCACCGGGACTAGCGGGGGTCTCAATGAGCAGTTCTTC
TRBV7-2	TRBJ2-3	-	-	CASSLRGGGSTDTQYF	TGTGCCAGCAGCTTAAGGGGGGGAGGGAGCACAGATACGCAGTATTTT
TRBV7-9	TRBJ1-4	few	TRBD1	CASSLGQGAHEKLFF	TGTGCCAGCAGCTTAGGGCAGGGGGCGCATGAAAAACTGTTTTTT
TRBV5-1	TRBJ1-2	-	TRBD1	CASSTLSGQVAGYTF	TGCGCCAGCAGCACCCTCTCGGGACAGGTAGCCGGCTACACCTTC
TRBV28	TRBJ1-5	once	TRBD1	CASIPRGGTGSNQPQHF	TGTGCCAGCATCCCCCGGGGGGGGACAGGGAGCAATCAGCCCCAGCATTTT
TRBV7-2	TRBJ2-3	-	TRBD2	CASSLIEYRVGRRTDTQYF	TGTGCCAGCAGCTTAATCGAGTATCGAGTCGGGAGGCGCACAGATACGCAGTATTTT
TRBV5-6	TRBJ1-2	-	-	CASRTGGASNYGYTF	TGTGCCAGCAGGACCGGGGGGGCGTCTAACTATGGCTACACCTTC
TRBV6-6	TRBJ2-3	-	-	CASSRYPDTQYF	TGTGCCAGCAGCCGCTACCCAGATACGCAGTATTTT
TRBV9	TRBJ2-2	-	TRBD1	CASSLFPSGQGNGELFF	TGTGCCAGCAGCCTTTTCCCTTCGGGACAGGGGAACGGGGAGCTGTTTTTT
TRBV5-1	TRBJ2-3	-	TRBD1	CASSLAYTGGGLDTQYF	TGCGCCAGCAGCTTGGCCTACACAGGGGGCGGGTTGGATACGCAGTATTTT
TRBV6-2/TRBV6-3	TRBJ1-3	-	-	CASSYTRGSSGNTIYF	TGTGCCAGCAGTTACACGCGGGGCAGCTCTGGAAACACCATATATTTT
TRBV24-1	TRBJ2-5	-	TRBD2	CATSQAGTSKWGTQYF	TGTGCCACCAGTCAAGCCGGGACTAGCAAGTGGGGGACCCAGTACTTC
TRBV10-3	TRBJ2-6	-	TRBD1	CAISESGLGQGSLSGANVLTF	TGTGCCATCAGTGAGTCAGGGCTGGGACAGGGTAGTCTCTCTGGGGCCAACGTCCTGACTTTC
TRBV6-5	TRBJ2-7	once	-	CASSPKAGQSEQYF	TGTGCCAGCAGTCCAAAGGCAGGGCAGAGCGAGCAGTACTTC
TRBV20-1	TRBJ2-2	-	-	CSASGRGVNTGELFF	TGCAGTGCTAGTGGGCGCGGGGTTAACACCGGGGAGCTGTTTTTT
TRBV6-1	TRBJ1-1	-	-	CASSLPGDSGTEAFF	TGTGCCAGCAGTCTCCCAGGGGATTCGGGCACTGAAGCTTTCTTT
TRBV28	TRBJ1-3	-	TRBD1	CASSNGQGTIYF	TGTGCCAGCAGCAACGGACAGGGGACGATATATTTT
TRBV9	TRBJ1-2	-	TRBD1	CASSVDGQGMEGYTF	TGTGCCAGCAGCGTAGACGGACAGGGGATGGAGGGCTACACCTTC
TRBV2	TRBJ1-6	-	TRBD1	CASGTGLIISPLHF	TGTGCCAGCGGGACAGGGTTGATAATTTCACCCCTCCACTTT
TRBV5-1	TRBJ2-2	-	-	CASSPALKRNGELFF	TGCGCCAGCAGCCCCGCCCTTAAGAGGAACGGGGAGCTGTTTTTT